The 21 T cell receptor beta chains below all came from one sample that was sequenced in a study of blood T cell repertoires in COVID-19. TCRdb keeps only in-frame clones here, not all; method: immunoSEQ multiplex PCR. The sample holds tens of thousands of clones, around 90% seen once. Sequenced: peripheral blood. These receptors were collected from a human donor in a cohort sampled during active COVID-19.

The V call is TRBV25-1, the J call TRBJ2-3, with TRBD2 matching 11 bases. The V gene's germline CDR1 is MGHDK and CDR2 SYGVNS. The V gene end was trimmed by 5 bases and the J gene end by 1 base; junction bases not matched to a gene: 5. The CDR3 consists of 16 residues. In DNA, the CDR3 is TGTGCCAGCAGTCAGACTAGCGGGATCGGCACAGATACGCAGTATTTT. It encodes CASSQTSGIGTDTQYF.

As regards this clone: Other DNA sequences within the sample encode an identical CDR3. The rearrangement joins TRBV5-1 to TRBJ2-7; D perhaps matches TRBD2 (5 bases). Germline CDR1 reads SGHRS; CDR2 reads YFSETQ. CDR3 length equals 14 residues. V lost 0 bases and J lost 2, with 9 bases in between. CDR3 residues: CASSLDPSTYEQYF. CDR3 DNA: TGCGCCAGCAGCTTGGATCCTAGCACCTACGAGCAGTACTTC.

The chain recombines TRBV28 with TRBJ2-1, with 12 bases matching TRBD2. Trimming took 10 bases from V and 7 from J; bases not matched to a gene: 14. Germline loops: CDR1 MDHEN, CDR2 SYDVKM. The CDR3 totals 16 residues. The CDR3 bases are TGTGCCATAGGAGCGATACTAGCGGGAGGAGTAAATGAGCAGTTCTTC. Translating it yields CAIGAILAGGVNEQFF.

This chain connects TRBV4-1 to TRBJ1-5; TRBD1 might be the D (6 bases). V lost 4 bases, J lost 3 bases, and 13 bases lay in between. Germline V gene lookup returns CDR1 MGHRA and CDR2 YSYEKL. This CDR3 is built from 15 residues. The CDR3 reads CASSPSRQDNQPQHF. CDR3 sequence (DNA): TGCGCCAGCAGCCCTTCTCGACAGGACAATCAGCCCCAGCATTTT.

The V and J genes are TRBV19 and TRBJ1-2; 9 nucleotides agree with TRBD1. This CDR3 spans 12 amino acids. Germline trimming cut 6 bases from V and 8 bases from J; bases unmatched to any gene: 4. Germline CDR1 and CDR2: LNHDA and SQIVND (reference sequence). CDR3 DNA: TGTGCCAGTAGGGGGACAGGGTTCGGCTACACCTTC. Amino acid sequence: CASRGTGFGYTF. Together with reference TRBV19 and TRBJ1-2, the CDR3 gives the full variable domain: DGGITQSPKYLFRKEGQNVTLSCEQNLNHDAMYWYRQDPGQGLRLIYYSQIVNDFQKGDIAEGYSVSREKKESFPLTVTSAQKNPTAFYLCASRGTGFGYTFGSGTRLTVV.

The rearrangement links TRBV5-4 to TRBJ2-1; TRBD2 aligns across 8 bases. The J segment lost 1 base and the V segment lost 3 bases, leaving 3 bases of the junction unmatched. Looked up from germline, CDR1 is SGHNT and CDR2 is YYREEE (reference sequence). This CDR3 comprises 15 residues. The DNA for the CDR3 is TGTGCCAGCAGCTATAGCGGGATTTCCTACAATGAGCAGTTCTTC. It yields the protein CASSYSGISYNEQFF.

The V call is TRBV28, the J call TRBJ2-1; D may be TRBD1 (5 bases). Germline assignment: CDR1 MDHEN and CDR2 SYDVKM. V was clipped by 5 bases and J by 2 bases, with 7 bases between them. The CDR3 runs to 13 residues. Written as DNA, the CDR3 is TGTGCCAGCAGTCCAGGGACCTACAATGAGCAGTTCTTC. Its translation: CASSPGTYNEQFF.

The chain carries TRBV7-2 and TRBJ2-1; 9 nucleotides match TRBD1. Germline V gene data show CDR1 as SGHTA and CDR2 as FQGNSA. The CDR3 contains 16 residues. Trimming removed 5 bases from V and 4 bases from J; junction bases left unmatched: 9. The CDR3: CASSLHGDRDYNEQFF. CDR3 DNA: TGTGCCAGCAGCCTACATGGGGACAGGGATTACAATGAGCAGTTCTTC.

This rearrangement joins TRBV4-3 to TRBJ2-4, with D maybe TRBD1 (5 bases). V was cut by 0 bases and J by 0 bases, with 9 bases left in between. Germline CDR1 LGHNA, CDR2 YSLEER. This CDR3 has 16 residues. CDR3 nucleotide sequence: TGCGCCAGCAGCCAAGATCTAGGGGTAGCCAAAAACATTCAGTACTTC. Translated, it gives CASSQDLGVAKNIQYF.

The chain combines TRBV2 with TRBJ2-7; TRBD1 aligns across 9 bases. Germline loops: CDR1 SNHLY, CDR2 FYNNEI. This CDR3 is built from 15 residues. Trimming at V came to 5 bases and at J to 7 bases, leaving 12 bases not matched to a gene. The CDR3 protein is CASSSTGTGFREQYF. In DNA form, the CDR3 reads TGTGCCAGCAGTTCCACCGGGACAGGGTTTCGGGAGCAGTACTTC. Full variable domain (remainder filled in from reference TRBV2 and TRBJ2-7): EPEVTQTPSHQVTQMGQEVILRCVPISNHLYFYWYRQILGQKVEFLVSFYNNEISEKSEIFDDQFSVERPDGSNFTLKIRSTKLEDSAMYFCASSSTGTGFREQYFGPGTRLTVT.

This clone was counted a few times. V gene TRBV18 combines with J gene TRBJ2-7; tentatively, D is TRBD1 (5 bases). The CDR3 loop spans 14 amino acids. Per the germline V gene, CDR1 is KGHSH and CDR2 is LQKENI. The V gene lost 6 bases and the J gene lost 3 bases, with 15 bases spanning the gap. CDR3 region: CASSHNRRVYEQYF. The CDR3 region has the DNA TGTGCCAGCTCGCACAACAGGAGAGTCTACGAGCAGTACTTC.

This chain links TRBV4-2 with TRBJ2-3, with 8 bases matching TRBD2. This CDR3 region has 17 residues. Trimming removed 0 bases from V and 4 bases from J; junction bases left unmatched: 9. Germline CDR1 and CDR2: LGHNA and YNFKEQ. CDR3 amino acids: CASSQEGSGGGSDTQYF. The CDR3 coding sequence is TGTGCCAGCAGCCAAGAGGGGAGCGGGGGAGGGTCAGATACGCAGTATTTT.

The rearrangement links TRBV28 to TRBJ2-7, with D possibly being TRBD2 (5 bases). Trimming took 2 bases from V and 7 from J, leaving 12 bases between them. The CDR3 totals 13 residues. The germline CDR1 and CDR2 sequences are MDHEN and SYDVKM. The CDR3 region has the DNA TGTGCCAGCAGTTTAGGGAACAGCGGAGAGCAGTACTTC. This sequence encodes CASSLGNSGEQYF.

V is TRBV25-1 and J is TRBJ1-4; possible D gene TRBD1, 6 bases. This CDR3 spans 12 amino acids. The V end lost 6 bases, the J end lost 13 bases, and 15 bases lay between the germline ends. Germline CDR1 MGHDK, CDR2 SYGVNS. The CDR3 region is CASRVGGGRLFF. The CDR3 DNA follows: TGTGCCAGCAGAGTTGGCGGGGGCAGACTGTTTTTT.

The gene calls are TRBV5-6 and TRBJ2-3; the match to TRBD2 covers 14 bases. In germline, CDR1 is SGHDT, CDR2 YYEEEE. With 2 bases clipped from V and 0 bases from J, the junction kept 5 bases outside the gene matches. CDR3 length: 18 amino acids. The CDR3 DNA is TGTGCCAGCAGCTTCGGACTAGCGGGAGGTTGGAGCACAGATACGCAGTATTTT. Protein product: CASSFGLAGGWSTDTQYF.

This clone was seen just once. The chain is built from TRBV5-1 and TRBJ2-1; 9 bases agree with TRBD1. The germline V gene encodes CDR1 SGHRS and CDR2 YFSETQ. CDR3 length equals 17 residues. V lost 3 bases to trimming and J lost 1 base; unmatched junction nucleotides: 8. The CDR3 loop is CASSWGWDRVSYNEQFF. CDR3 sequence (DNA): TGCGCCAGCAGCTGGGGATGGGACAGGGTATCCTACAATGAGCAGTTCTTC.

The gene calls are TRBV9 and TRBJ1-3; D unclear. Trimming pared 0 bases from V and 3 bases from J, leaving 10 bases between. CDR1 and CDR2 from the germline V gene are SGDLS and YYNGEE. The CDR3 is made up of 15 amino acids. Here the CDR3 DNA reads TGTGCCAGCAGCGTAGAGGAGGGCTTTGGAAACACCATATATTTT. This translates into CASSVEEGFGNTIYF.

The chain couples TRBV5-8 to TRBJ2-5; possible D gene TRBD2, 6 bases. The CDR3 contains 16 residues. CDR1 is SGHTS and CDR2 is YDEGEE in the germline V gene. Trimming removed 1 base at V and 4 bases at J, with 17 bases between. The CDR3 DNA is TGTGCCAGCAGCTTGTCGGCGGGGAGTATCGGAGAGACCCAGTACTTC. Its translation is CASSLSAGSIGETQYF.

The J gene is TRBJ2-3, the V gene TRBV3-1 (or the pseudogene TRBV3-2); 9 nucleotides line up with TRBD2. Germline CDR1 LGHDT, CDR2 YNNKEL (reference sequence). CDR3 length equals 16 residues. Germline trimming cut 0 bases from V and 7 bases from J; bases unmatched to any gene: 8. The CDR3 loop reads CASSQDRGGDCHTQYF. The CDR3 DNA sequence: TGTGCCAGCAGCCAAGATCGCGGGGGGGATTGTCATACGCAGTATTTT.

The chain combines TRBV4-3 with TRBJ1-1; no definite D call. This CDR3 is built from 13 residues. The germline V and J ends were trimmed by 1 base and 6 bases, with 9 bases remaining between them. The germline gives CDR1 LGHNA, CDR2 YSLEER. The CDR3 DNA reads TGCGCCAGCAGCCAAGGAGTGGGCGCTGAAGCTTTCTTT. It translates to CASSQGVGAEAFF.

The V call is TRBV25-1, the J call TRBJ1-1; D is undetermined. This CDR3 spans 13 amino acids. The ends were cut back, 5 bases at V and 7 bases at J, with 14 bases in the middle. CDR1 is MGHDK, CDR2 SYGVNS, per germline. This CDR3 reads CASSRSVAREAFF. Written as DNA, the CDR3 is TGTGCCAGCAGTCGGTCGGTCGCGCGTGAAGCTTTCTTT.